This TCR beta chain appears in the sequencing data of a study of T-cell reconstitution after alpha-beta-depleted transplantation in children. This clonotype has more than one count but fewer than ten. The antigen remains unidentified. Unique molecular identifiers tagged the TCRbeta library. TCRdb redid the calling of the PCR reads with MiXCR, one entry per CDR3 protein. The table has just over 950,000 distinct CDR3 sequences, about 29% seen once. Findings and limits, study-wide: TCRbeta diversity was high at day 60 in some patients (a result of surviving recipient T cells and thymic progenitors). At the one-year point after transplant, T-cell counts and TCRbeta diversity were found to come mostly from T cells that had been newly produced. In patients about two months after transplant, alpha-beta T cells reportedly arose from several hundred expanded graft clones.

V was cut by 8 bases and J by 4 bases, with 21 bases left in between. CDR3 length equals 15 residues. Germline assignment: CDR1 MNHEY and CDR2 SMNVEV (reference sequence). The sequence was obtained from a boy under three years old who had a stem cell transplant for SCID, so the T cells may come from the graft donor. Sequenced here: PBMCs, mostly from graft donor cells, sampled 360 days after TCRalphabeta/CD19-depleted stem cell transplant. This sequence joins TRBV27 and TRBJ2-7; D not certain. CDR3 bases: TGTGCCAGCTCCACCCCGGGCCAACCACTTTACGAGCAGTACTTC. Its protein product is CASSTPGQPLYEQYF.